This TCR beta chain derives from a study of patients and donors after allogeneic stem cell transplantation. TCRdb reanalysed the RT-PCR reads using MiXCR and keeps one entry per CDR3 protein. The sample has 20,000 to 25,000 distinct CDR3 sequences; about 30% are singletons. The V end lost 1 base, the J end lost 1 base, and 13 bases lay between the germline ends. CDR3 length: 17 amino acids. Germline V gene data show CDR1 as KGHDR and CDR2 as SFDVKD. The TCR was taken from a human donor who was either an allogeneic HSCT recipient or a stem cell or donor lymphocyte infusion donor (not recorded which). It is not recorded whose cells these are; they may come from a transplant donor. The material sequenced was blood, either unsorted or a sorted T cell fraction (not recorded which). The J gene is TRBJ1-5, the V gene TRBV24-1; D ambiguous. The CDR3 DNA sequence: TGTGCCACCAGTGATTTTCCTTTCTCCGGGAGCAATCAGCCCCAGCATTTT. Translating it yields CATSDFPFSGSNQPQHF.